The 5 T cell receptor beta chains listed next were all sequenced from one sample in a study of blood T cell repertoires in COVID-19. TCRdb's copy holds only in-frame clones and misses some; the assay was immunoSEQ multiplex PCR. The data show 88,000 or so clones, around 89% seen once. Source material: PBMCs or T cells enriched from blood (not recorded which). These receptors were taken from a woman aged 45-59 years with acute COVID-19.

The chain recombines TRBV11-3 with TRBJ2-3; 14 bases are a match to TRBD2. Germline CDR1 SGHNT, CDR2 YENEEA. The CDR3 sequence is 15 residues long. The V segment lost 5 bases and the J segment 14 bases; nucleotides outside the gene matches: 12. This CDR3 reads CASSPTSGLAGALYF. As DNA, the CDR3 is TGTGCCAGCAGCCCCACATCGGGACTAGCGGGAGCGCTGTATTTT.

This chain connects TRBV19 to TRBJ2-2, with a weak D call TRBD1 (6 bases). CDR1 is LNHDA and CDR2 is SQIVND in the germline V gene (reference sequence). The CDR3 covers 18 residues. The ends were cut back, 2 bases at V and 4 bases at J, with 20 bases in the middle. The CDR3 DNA follows: TGTGCCAGTAGTATAAGGTATTGGGGGACACTGTCCACCGGGGAGCTGTTTTTT. Residues: CASSIRYWGTLSTGELFF.

The V and J genes are TRBV19 and TRBJ2-7; 10 bases are shared with TRBD1. Losses at the gene ends were 6 bases for V and 10 bases for J; bases not matched to a gene: 9. The CDR3 length is 13 residues. Germline CDR1 LNHDA, CDR2 SQIVND (reference sequence). The CDR3 spells CASSPDGTGVQYF. CDR3 bases: TGTGCCAGTAGCCCGGACGGGACAGGGGTTCAGTACTTC.

This clone was observed a single time. The chain recombines TRBV12-2 with TRBJ2-4; the D call of TRBD2 is as the table states it, not checked on the DNA. TRBV12-2 corresponds to a pseudogene. The CDR3 extends over 18 amino acids. In DNA form, the CDR3 reads TGTGCAAGTCGCTTAGAGGTGAGGGTAGCGGGGTGCAAAAACATTCAGTACTTC. Translating gives CASRLEVRVAGCKNIQYF.

This rearrangement joins TRBV19 to TRBJ1-1, with 8 bases matching TRBD1. Germline loops: CDR1 LNHDA, CDR2 SQIVND (reference sequence). The CDR3 loop spans 12 amino acids. V was pared by 7 bases and J by 11 bases, with 9 bases of the junction left unmatched. This chain's CDR3 is CASTRQGMGAFF. As DNA, the CDR3 is TGTGCCAGTACTCGACAGGGGATGGGGGCTTTCTTT.